These T cell receptor beta chains were read from a single sample in a study of cytomegalovirus exposure and HLA in healthy donors. The method was immunoSEQ multiplex PCR; TCRdb's version includes in-frame clones alone and lacks a portion of them. Here the sample spans about 170,000 clones, 75% to 90% being singletons. The source material was PBMCs. The receptor source for this set is a boy aged 2 to 10 in good health and CMV-seronegative. CDR3s include the opening cysteine and the closing phenylalanine or tryptophan. A D gene is named only where the DNA matches it firmly.

TRBJ2-3 TRBV19 - CASTLAVSSTDTQYF TGTGCCAGTACATTGGCAGTTTCTAGCACAGATACGCAGTATTTT
TRBJ1-2 TRBV6-1 TRBD1 CASGGQGEFGYGYTF TGTGCCAGCGGAGGACAGGGGGAGTTTGGCTATGGCTACACCTTC
TRBJ1-4 TRBV28 TRBD1 CARPGGARCEKLFF TGTGCCAGGCCAGGGGGCGCCCGTTGTGAAAAACTGTTTTTT
TRBJ2-7 TRBV5-1 TRBD1 CASSSGSGTGGNEQYF TGCGCCAGCAGCTCGGGGTCCGGGACAGGGGGCAACGAGCAGTACTTC
TRBJ1-1 TRBV9 - CASSARVDTEAFF TGTGCCAGCAGCGCCAGGGTAGACACTGAAGCTTTCTTT
TRBJ1-5 TRBV21-1 - CASSKLLNQPQHF TGTGCCAGCAGCAAACTCTTGAATCAGCCCCAGCATTTT
TRBJ2-5 TRBV18 - CASSPQLLHETQYF TGTGCCAGCTCACCACAGCTTCTTCATGAGACCCAGTACTTC
TRBJ1-1 TRBV28 TRBD1 CASSPPYEGAAEAFF TGTGCCAGCAGTCCCCCTTATGAGGGGGCAGCTGAAGCTTTCTTT
TRBJ2-2 TRBV10-3 TRBD2 CAITPSGRDDTGELFF TGTGCCATCACCCCTAGCGGGAGAGATGACACCGGGGAGCTGTTTTTT
TRBJ1-4 TRBV28 - CASRAGGGEKLFF TGTGCCAGCAGAGCGGGTGGCGGGGAAAAACTGTTTTTT
TRBJ1-2 TRBV6-5 - CAIWGGREWCGYTF TGTGCCATTTGGGGGGGCAGGGAATGGTGTGGCTACACCTTC
TRBJ2-2 TRBV9 - CASSVAGAGLREFVNTGELFF TGTGCCAGCAGCGTAGCAGGGGCGGGGCTGCGGGAGTTCGTCAACACCGGGGAGCTGTTTTTT
TRBJ1-2 TRBV28 - CASSWPDTNYGYTF TGTGCCAGCAGTTGGCCGGACACTAACTATGGCTACACCTTC
TRBJ1-3 TRBV15 - CATSSSVIGNTIYF TGTGCCACCAGCAGCTCAGTTATCGGAAACACCATATATTTT
TRBJ2-3 TRBV27 TRBD1 CASSSPGQITDTQYF TGTGCCAGCAGCTCCCCGGGACAGATCACAGATACGCAGTATTTT